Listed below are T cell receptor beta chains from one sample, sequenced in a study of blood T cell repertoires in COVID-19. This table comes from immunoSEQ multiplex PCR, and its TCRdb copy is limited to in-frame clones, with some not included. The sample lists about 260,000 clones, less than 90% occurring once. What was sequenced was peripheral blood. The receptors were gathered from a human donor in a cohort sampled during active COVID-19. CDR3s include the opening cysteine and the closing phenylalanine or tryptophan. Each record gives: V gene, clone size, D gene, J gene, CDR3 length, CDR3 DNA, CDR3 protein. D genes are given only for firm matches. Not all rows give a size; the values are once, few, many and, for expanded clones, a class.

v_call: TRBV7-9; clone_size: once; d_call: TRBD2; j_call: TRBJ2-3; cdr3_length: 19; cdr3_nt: TGTGCCAGCAGCCTAACGGGACTAGCGGGAGCCCCTTCCACAGATACGCAGTATTTT; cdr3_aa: CASSLTGLAGAPSTDTQYF
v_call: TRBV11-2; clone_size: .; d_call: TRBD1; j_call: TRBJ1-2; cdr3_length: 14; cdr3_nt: TGTGCCAGCAGCCCAGCGACAGGGGGCTATGGCTACACCTTC; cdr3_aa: CASSPATGGYGYTF
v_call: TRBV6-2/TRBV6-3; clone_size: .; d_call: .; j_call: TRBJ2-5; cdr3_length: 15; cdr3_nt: TGTGCCAGCAGTTACGATACGGGAAGCCAAGAGACCCAGTACTTC; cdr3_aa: CASSYDTGSQETQYF
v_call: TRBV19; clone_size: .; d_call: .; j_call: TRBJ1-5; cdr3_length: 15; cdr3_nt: TGTGCCAGTACCTCAAGTGGGGCGAGCAATCAGCCCCAGCATTTT; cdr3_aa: CASTSSGASNQPQHF
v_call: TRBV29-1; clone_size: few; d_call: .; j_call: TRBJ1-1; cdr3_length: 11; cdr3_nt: TGCAGCGCCCACAGGGTCACTGAAGCTTTCTTT; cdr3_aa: CSAHRVTEAFF
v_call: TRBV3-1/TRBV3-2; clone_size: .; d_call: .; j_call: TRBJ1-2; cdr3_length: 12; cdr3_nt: TGTGCCACCAAAAACTCGGGAAATGGCTACACCTTC; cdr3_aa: CATKNSGNGYTF
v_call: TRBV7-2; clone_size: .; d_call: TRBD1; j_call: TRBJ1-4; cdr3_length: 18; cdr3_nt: TGTGCCAGCAGCTTTCATCTAACCGGGACAGGGAGAAATGAAAAACTGTTTTTT; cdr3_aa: CASSFHLTGTGRNEKLFF
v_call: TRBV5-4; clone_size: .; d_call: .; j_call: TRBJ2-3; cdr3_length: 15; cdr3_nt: TGTGCCAGCAGCTTGGTCGGGAGCCCCACAGATACGCAGTATTTT; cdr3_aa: CASSLVGSPTDTQYF
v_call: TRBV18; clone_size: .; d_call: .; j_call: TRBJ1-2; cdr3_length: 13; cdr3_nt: TGTGCCAGCTCACCATTGGGGGGCTATGGCTACACCTTC; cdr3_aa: CASSPLGGYGYTF
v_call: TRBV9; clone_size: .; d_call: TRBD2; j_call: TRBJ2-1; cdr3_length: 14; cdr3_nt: TGTGCCAGCAGCGTACGGGGGGAAGGAGATGAGCAGTTCTTC; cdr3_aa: CASSVRGEGDEQFF
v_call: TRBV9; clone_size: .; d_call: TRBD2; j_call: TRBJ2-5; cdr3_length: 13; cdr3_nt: TGTGCCAGCAGCCGGGAGGCTCGTGAGACCCAGTACTTC; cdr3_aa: CASSREARETQYF
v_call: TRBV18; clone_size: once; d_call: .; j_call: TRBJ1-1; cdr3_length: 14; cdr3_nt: TGTGCCAGCTCACCCGGTCAGGGGAACACTGAAGCTTTCTTT; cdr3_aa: CASSPGQGNTEAFF
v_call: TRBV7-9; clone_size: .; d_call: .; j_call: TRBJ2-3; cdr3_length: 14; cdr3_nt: TGTGCCAGCAGCCCTCGTCTCTTCTCAGATACGCAGTATTTT; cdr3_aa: CASSPRLFSDTQYF
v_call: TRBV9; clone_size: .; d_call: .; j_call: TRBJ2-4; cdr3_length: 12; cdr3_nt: TGTGCCAGCAGCCAGGATCAAAACATTCAGTACTTC; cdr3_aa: CASSQDQNIQYF
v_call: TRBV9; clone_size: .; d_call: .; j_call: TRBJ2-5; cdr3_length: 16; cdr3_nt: TGTGCCAGCAGCGTAGGGAGGGGGCTGGGTCAAGAGACCCAGTACTTC; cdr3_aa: CASSVGRGLGQETQYF
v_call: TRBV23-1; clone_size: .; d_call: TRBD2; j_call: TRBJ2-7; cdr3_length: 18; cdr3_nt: TGCGCCAGCAGTCATTCCCCTAAGACTAGCGGGAGCGGCCACGAGCAGTACTTC; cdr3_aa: CASSHSPKTSGSGHEQYF
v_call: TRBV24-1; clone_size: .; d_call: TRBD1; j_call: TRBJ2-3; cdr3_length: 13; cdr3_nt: TGTGCCACCAACCAGGGGGCAGGAGATACGCAGTATTTT; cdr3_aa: CATNQGAGDTQYF
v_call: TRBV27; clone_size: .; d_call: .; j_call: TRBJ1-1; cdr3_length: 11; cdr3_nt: TGTGCCAGCATGGCGAACACTGAAGCTTTCTTT; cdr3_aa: CASMANTEAFF
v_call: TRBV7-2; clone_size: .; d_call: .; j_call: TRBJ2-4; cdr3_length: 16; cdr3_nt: TGTACCAGCAGCTTATTAATGGGCCTAGCCAAAAACATTCAGTACTTC; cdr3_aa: CTSSLLMGLAKNIQYF
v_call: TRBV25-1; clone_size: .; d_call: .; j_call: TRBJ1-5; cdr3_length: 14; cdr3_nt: TGTGCCAGCAGTGTTACAGGTAGCAATCAGCCCCAGCATTTT; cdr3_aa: CASSVTGSNQPQHF
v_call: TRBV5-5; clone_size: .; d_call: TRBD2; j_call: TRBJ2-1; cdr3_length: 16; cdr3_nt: TGTGCCAGCAGCGAACCCGGGACTAGCGGGAGGGCTGGGCGGTTCTTC; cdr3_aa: CASSEPGTSGRAGRFF
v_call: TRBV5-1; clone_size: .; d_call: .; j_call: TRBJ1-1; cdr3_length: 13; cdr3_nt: TGCGCCAGCAGCCGGGTCTTGAACACTGAAGCTTTCTTT; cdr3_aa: CASSRVLNTEAFF
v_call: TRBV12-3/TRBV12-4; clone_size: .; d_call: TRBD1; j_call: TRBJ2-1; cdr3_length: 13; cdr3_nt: TGTGCCAGCAGCGGACAGGGGCACAATGAGCAGTTCTTC; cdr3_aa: CASSGQGHNEQFF
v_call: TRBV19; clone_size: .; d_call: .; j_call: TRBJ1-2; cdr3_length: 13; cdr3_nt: TGTGCCAGCAATGCTAGGGGGAACTATGGCTACACCTTC; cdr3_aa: CASNARGNYGYTF
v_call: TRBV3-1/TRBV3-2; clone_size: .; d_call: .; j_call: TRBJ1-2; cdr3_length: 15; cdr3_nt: TGTGCCAGCAGCCTTAGGGGTCCCAGAAACTATGGCTACACCTTC; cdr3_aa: CASSLRGPRNYGYTF
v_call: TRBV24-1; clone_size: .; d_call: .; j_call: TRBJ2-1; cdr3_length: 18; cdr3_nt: TGTGCCACCAGTGACATACTACAGGAATCCCTAGGAGACAATGAGCAGTTCTTC; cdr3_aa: CATSDILQESLGDNEQFF
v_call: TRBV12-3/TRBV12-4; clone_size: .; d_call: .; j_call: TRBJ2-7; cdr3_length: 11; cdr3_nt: TGTGCCAGCAGACAGGGCTCCGAGCAGTACTTC; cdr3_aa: CASRQGSEQYF
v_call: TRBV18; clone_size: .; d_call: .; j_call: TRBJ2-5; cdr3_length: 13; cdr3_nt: TGTGCCAGCTCCCCTTACGTACAGGAGACCCAGTACTTC; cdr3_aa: CASSPYVQETQYF